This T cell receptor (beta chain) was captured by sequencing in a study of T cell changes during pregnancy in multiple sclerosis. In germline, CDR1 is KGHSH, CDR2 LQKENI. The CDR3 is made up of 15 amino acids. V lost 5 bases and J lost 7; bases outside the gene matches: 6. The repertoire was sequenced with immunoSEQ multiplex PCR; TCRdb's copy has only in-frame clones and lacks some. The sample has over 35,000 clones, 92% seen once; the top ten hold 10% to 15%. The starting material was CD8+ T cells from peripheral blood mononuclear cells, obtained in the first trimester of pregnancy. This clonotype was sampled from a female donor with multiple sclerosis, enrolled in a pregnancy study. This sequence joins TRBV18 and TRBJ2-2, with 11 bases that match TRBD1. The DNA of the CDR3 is TGTGCCAGCTCAGCGGGACAGGGGGACGTCGGGGAGCTGTTTTTT. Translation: CASSAGQGDVGELFF.